What follows are 10 T cell receptor beta chains derived from one specimen sequenced in a study of blood T cell repertoires in COVID-19. The protocol was immunoSEQ multiplex PCR, while the TCRdb copy is restricted to in-frame clones and leaves out a portion. The data hold some 260,000 clones, with 88% observed a single time. Source material: peripheral blood. These receptors all stem from a human donor in a cohort sampled during active COVID-19.

J is TRBJ2-7 and V is TRBV7-2; D may be TRBD2 (8 bases). The CDR3 sequence is 17 residues long. The V and J ends lost 1 base and 2 bases respectively, with 18 bases between them. The germline V gene encodes CDR1 SGHTA and CDR2 FQGNSA. CDR3 protein: CASSLVSGGLVTYEQYF. Written as DNA, the CDR3 is TGTGCCAGCAGCTTAGTATCAGGGGGACTAGTAACCTACGAGCAGTACTTC.

The rearrangement uses TRBV4-3 and TRBJ1-1; D remains unclear. The ends were cut back, 2 bases at V and 6 bases at J, with 16 bases in the middle. The CDR3 spans 15 residues. Germline-derived CDR1 and CDR2 are LGHNA and YSLEER. CDR3 residues: CASSQTPAQVSEAFF. For the CDR3, the DNA is TGCGCCAGCAGCCAAACCCCCGCGCAAGTTTCTGAAGCTTTCTTT.

CDR3 in amino acids: CASGPGQEYEQYF. CDR3 DNA sequence: TGTGCCAGTGGTCCGGGACAAGAATACGAGCAGTACTTC. The genes are TRBV19 and TRBJ2-7; D might be TRBD1 (6 bases). In germline, CDR1 is LNHDA, CDR2 SQIVND (reference sequence). This CDR3 is built from 13 residues. V was trimmed by 8 bases and J by 4 bases, leaving 15 bases between them.

The V gene is TRBV12-3 or TRBV12-4, the J gene TRBJ1-6, with TRBD1 as a possible D gene (5 bases). V shed 10 bases and J shed 8 bases, with 15 bases lying between them. There are 13 residues in the CDR3. The CDR3 here is CATRGSGYSPLHF. The CDR3 DNA follows: TGTGCCACTAGGGGCAGCGGGTATTCACCCCTCCACTTT.

This rearrangement joins TRBV7-2 to TRBJ2-1; possibly TRBD2 for D (6 bases). With 1 base removed from V and 5 bases from J, the gap between germline ends came to 12 bases. This CDR3 is 15 amino acids long. The germline V gene has CDR1 SGHTA and CDR2 FQGNSA. For the CDR3, the DNA is TGTGCCAGCAGCTTAGGGACTACCGGCAACAATGAGCAGTTCTTC. Translation gives CASSLGTTGNNEQFF. Variable domain in full (rest from reference TRBV7-2 and TRBJ2-1): GAGVSQSPSNKVTEKGKDVELRCDPISGHTALYWYRQSLGQGLEFLIYFQGNSAPDKSGLPSDRFSAERTGGSVSTLTIQRTQQEDSAVYLCASSLGTTGNNEQFFGPGTRLTVL.

The chain is built from TRBV9 and TRBJ2-1; 10 bases align to TRBD2. The CDR3 spans 15 residues. Germline CDR1 reads SGDLS; CDR2 reads YYNGEE. Germline trimming cut 5 bases from V and 10 bases from J; bases unmatched to any gene: 12. CDR3: CASSLTSGNAWEQFF. The CDR3 DNA is TGTGCCAGCAGTCTCACTAGCGGGAACGCTTGGGAGCAGTTCTTC.

The chain employs TRBV7-2 and TRBJ2-7; a weak D match, TRBD2 (7 bases). CDR3 length: 14 residues. The V gene's germline CDR1 is SGHTA and CDR2 FQGNSA. V lost 7 bases, J lost 5 bases, and 18 bases lay in between. The CDR3 nucleotides are TGTGCCAGCAAAAAGGGGGGGGCCTCACACGAGCAGTACTTC. Encoded protein: CASKKGGASHEQYF.

V is TRBV5-1 and J is TRBJ2-5; perhaps TRBD2 as D (6 bases). Between the trimmed V and J ends, which lost 4 bases and 3 bases, there was a span of 19 bases. Germline CDR1 is SGHRS and CDR2 is YFSETQ. The CDR3 is 16 residues long. CDR3 amino acids: CASSIDTRGWEETQYF. For the CDR3, the DNA is TGCGCCAGCAGCATAGACACTCGGGGGTGGGAAGAGACCCAGTACTTC.

The V gene is TRBV11-2, the J gene TRBJ2-1; 14 bases are shared with TRBD2. Germline V lookup: CDR1 SGHAT, CDR2 FQNNGV. The V and J ends lost 6 bases and 8 bases, in that order; junction bases with no gene match: 3. CDR3 length: 14 residues. The CDR3 coding sequence is TGTGCCAGCAGGCGACTAGCGGGAGGGTATGAGCAGTTCTTC. Protein product: CASRRLAGGYEQFF.

This clone has a handful of counts. The genes are TRBV30 and TRBJ2-1, with D possibly being TRBD2 (5 bases). Germline values: CDR1 GTSNPN, CDR2 SVGIG (reference sequence). V lost 1 base to trimming and J lost 4 bases, with 8 bases between them. The CDR3 is made up of 13 amino acids. CDR3: CAWSGGQYNEQFF. CDR3 in DNA: TGTGCCTGGAGTGGAGGGCAGTACAATGAGCAGTTCTTC.